These 29 T cell receptor beta chains were all obtained from the same sample, sequenced in a study of identical twins. A single record per CDR3 protein comes from TCRdb applying MiXCR to the 5' RACE reads. The sample shows roughly 290,000 distinct CDR3 sequences, more than 6.5% of them seen only once. These data are also associated with another study on yellow fever vaccine responses in identical twins.

Sequencing input: memory (CD45RO+) T cells sorted from blood. The receptors were gathered from a woman under 30 in good health.

V and J are TRBV2 and TRBJ1-1; D remains unclear. V lost 6 bases and J lost 6, with 17 bases in between. The CDR3 has 14 amino acids. Germline V gene data show CDR1 as SNHLY and CDR2 as FYNNEI. CDR3 nucleotides: TGTGCCAGCAGCCGATTGGAACGCTCAGCTGAAGCTTTCTTT. The encoded protein is CASSRLERSAEAFF. Variable domain in full (rest from reference TRBV2 and TRBJ1-1): EPEVTQTPSHQVTQMGQEVILRCVPISNHLYFYWYRQILGQKVEFLVSFYNNEISEKSEIFDDQFSVERPDGSNFTLKIRSTKLEDSAMYFCASSRLERSAEAFFGQGTRLTVV.

The chain combines TRBV7-6 with TRBJ2-2, with 15 nucleotides matching TRBD2. This CDR3 spans 18 amino acids. Trimming took 4 bases from V and 4 from J; bases not matched to a gene: 7. CDR1 SGHVS and CDR2 FNYEAQ come from the germline V gene. The CDR3 sequence: CASSSPGLAGGPTGELFF. CDR3 DNA sequence: TGTGCCAGCAGCTCACCGGGACTAGCGGGGGGACCCACCGGGGAGCTGTTTTTT.

This clonotype was seen a few times. The chain combines TRBV5-5 with TRBJ2-7; D gene ambiguous. CDR3 length: 13 residues. V lost 4 bases to trimming and J lost 0 bases, with 8 bases between them. Germline CDR1 SGHKS, CDR2 YYEKEE (reference sequence). The CDR3 sequence: CASSRTSSYEQYV. CDR3 nucleotides: TGTGCCAGCAGCCGAACAAGCTCCTACGAGCAGTACGTC.

This clonotype was recorded many times. This chain joins TRBV10-3 and TRBJ1-4; D unresolved. The V end was cut by 3 bases, the J end by 7 bases, with 6 bases between. The CDR3 has 12 amino acids. From germline, CDR1 is ENHRY and CDR2 SYGVKD. The CDR3 reads CAISDSPEKLFF. Written as DNA, the CDR3 is TGTGCCATCAGTGATTCACCTGAAAAACTGTTTTTT.

This sequence joins TRBV5-1 and TRBJ2-1, with a possible D match to TRBD1 (6 bases). Trimming cost V 4 bases and J 6 bases, with 14 bases left between them. CDR1 and CDR2 (germline): SGHRS, YFSETQ. The CDR3 covers 14 residues. The CDR3 DNA is TGCGCCAGCAGCGGCTGGACAGCCGGCAATGAGCAGTTCTTC. Protein product: CASSGWTAGNEQFF.

This clonotype appeared many times. V is TRBV6-2 or TRBV6-3 and J is TRBJ2-2; the D gene is possibly TRBD2 (6 bases). The germline V gene has CDR1 MNHEY and CDR2 SVGEGT. Between the trimmed V and J ends, which lost 2 bases and 4 bases, there was a span of 26 bases. The CDR3 loop spans 20 amino acids. The CDR3, as DNA: TGTGCCAGCAGTTACCGACCAGACATGGTGGAGGGCCAAGGCACCGGGGAGCTGTTTTTT. Translating gives CASSYRPDMVEGQGTGELFF.

This clonotype was detected ten times or more. This chain's CDR3 is CASSPMQTGLSYYEQYF. In nucleotides, the CDR3 is TGCGCCAGCAGCCCCATGCAAACAGGGCTCTCGTACTACGAGCAGTACTTC. The rearrangement uses TRBV4-1 and TRBJ2-7; weak D call: TRBD1 (6 bases). Germline CDR1 and CDR2: MGHRA and YSYEKL. V gave up 4 bases and J gave up 3 bases, with 22 bases separating them. CDR3 length equals 17 residues.

This clonotype was seen repeatedly, ten times or more. The CDR3 spells CASSLVSQLAGGLTAYEQYF. CDR3 DNA: TGTGCCAGCAGCTTAGTTTCCCAGCTAGCGGGAGGTCTTACCGCCTACGAGCAGTACTTC. This rearrangement joins TRBV7-8 to TRBJ2-7, with 11 bases that match TRBD2. The V and J ends lost 1 base and 2 bases, in that order; junction bases with no gene match: 16. Germline CDR1 SGHVS, CDR2 FQNEAQ. The CDR3 sequence is 20 residues long. Complete variable domain (other parts from reference TRBV7-8 and TRBJ2-7): GAGVSQSPRYKVAKRGQDVALRCDPISGHVSLFWYQQALGQGPEFLTYFQNEAQLDKSGLPSDRFFAERPEGSVSTLKIQRTQQEDSAVYLCASSLVSQLAGGLTAYEQYFGPGTRLTVT.

This clonotype was seen only a few times. This chain joins TRBV20-1 and TRBJ2-7; 10 nucleotides line up with TRBD1. The J segment lost 5 bases and the V segment lost 0 bases, leaving 4 bases of the junction unmatched. This CDR3 spans 14 amino acids. From germline, CDR1 is DFQATT and CDR2 SNEGSKA (reference sequence). The CDR3 bases are TGCAGTGCTAGAGACGGGACAGGGGTGCACGAGCAGTACTTC. This encodes CSARDGTGVHEQYF.

This clonotype was recorded at least ten times. The chain uses TRBV20-1 and TRBJ1-5, with D unclear. Trimming removed 3 bases at V and 2 bases at J, with 14 bases between. This CDR3 has 15 residues. Germline lookup yields CDR1 DFQATT and CDR2 SNEGSKA (reference sequence). The CDR3 DNA reads TGCAGTGCTAGTCGCTCCAATGAGGGCAATCAGCCCCAGCATTTT. Its protein product is CSASRSNEGNQPQHF.

This clonotype has more than one count but fewer than ten. The chain employs TRBV7-7 and TRBJ2-5; D possibly corresponds to TRBD2 (6 bases). The CDR3 runs 13 residues. Trimming cost V 4 bases and J 4 bases, with 10 bases left between them. Germline V gene lookup returns CDR1 SSHAT and CDR2 FNYEAQ (reference sequence). The CDR3 region is CASSSGELETQYF. In DNA, the CDR3 is TGTGCCAGCAGCTCGGGGGAATTAGAGACCCAGTACTTC.

V is TRBV20-1 and J is TRBJ2-5; maybe TRBD2 (5 bases). The CDR3 spans 15 residues. The V end was cut by 3 bases, the J end by 5 bases, with 19 bases between. The germline gives CDR1 DFQATT, CDR2 SNEGSKA (reference sequence). The CDR3 nucleotides are TGCAGTGCTAGTCCCCGACTGGGAGTCCGGGAGACCCAGTACTTC. It yields the protein CSASPRLGVRETQYF.

This clonotype came up many times. V gene TRBV5-6 combines with J gene TRBJ1-1; D gene ambiguous. This CDR3 has 14 amino acids. V dropped 4 bases and J dropped 3 bases, with 13 bases sitting between them. Per the germline V gene, CDR1 is SGHDT and CDR2 is YYEEEE. As DNA, the CDR3 is TGTGCCAGCAGCGCCGGGCTCATCCACACTGAAGCTTTCTTT. Translated: CASSAGLIHTEAFF.

V is TRBV6-2 or TRBV6-3 and J is TRBJ2-7; 9 bases fit TRBD2. Germline CDR1 MNHEY, CDR2 SVGEGT. V gave up 8 bases and J gave up 1 base; unmatched junction bases: 3. This CDR3 region has 13 residues. The CDR3 DNA follows: TGTGCCAGCGTAGCGGGAGTTTCCTACGAGCAGTACTTC. Its translation: CASVAGVSYEQYF.

This clonotype appeared a few times. This sequence joins TRBV3-1 and TRBJ2-1, with 13 bases aligning to TRBD2. Losses at the gene ends were 4 bases for V and 7 bases for J; bases not matched to a gene: 13. This CDR3 is 18 amino acids long. The V gene's germline CDR1 is LGHDT and CDR2 YNNKEL (reference sequence). CDR3 nucleotides: TGTGCCAGCAGCCGACCACTAGCGGGAGGGCGACTGGGGAATGAGCAGTTCTTC. Translated, it gives CASSRPLAGGRLGNEQFF.

This clonotype has only a few counts. The chain uses TRBV9 and TRBJ2-3, with D uncertain. V was pared by 0 bases and J by 4 bases, with 9 bases between. The CDR3 runs 14 residues. Germline CDR1 SGDLS, CDR2 YYNGEE. CDR3 protein: CASSVVVGADTQYF. CDR3 nucleotides: TGTGCCAGCAGCGTAGTTGTAGGTGCAGATACGCAGTATTTT.

This chain joins TRBV7-9 and TRBJ2-1, with 13 bases matching TRBD2. The V segment lost 1 base and the J segment 5 bases; nucleotides outside the gene matches: 2. This CDR3 is 16 amino acids long. Germline V gene lookup returns CDR1 SEHNR and CDR2 FQNEAQ (reference sequence). CDR3 amino acids: CASSLELAGGNNEQFF. The CDR3 nucleotides read TGTGCCAGCAGCTTAGAACTAGCGGGAGGGAACAATGAGCAGTTCTTC. Full variable domain (remainder filled in from reference TRBV7-9 and TRBJ2-1): DTGVSQNPRHKITKRGQNVTFRCDPISEHNRLYWYRQTLGQGPEFLTYFQNEAQLEKSRLLSDRFSAERPKGSFSTLEIQRTEQGDSAMYLCASSLELAGGNNEQFFGPGTRLTVL.

This clonotype was seen repeatedly, ten times or more. This chain uses TRBV11-2 with TRBJ2-1; possibly TRBD2 for D (5 bases). Looked up from germline, CDR1 is SGHAT and CDR2 is FQNNGV. The CDR3 has 16 residues. Trimming removed 4 bases from V and 3 bases from J, with 16 bases in between. CDR3 residues: CASSSEGVSYYNEQFF. In DNA, the CDR3 is TGTGCCAGCAGCTCCGAGGGCGTCAGCTACTACAATGAGCAGTTCTTC.

V is TRBV10-3 and J is TRBJ2-3; D not resolved. Germline V CDR1 and CDR2: ENHRY, SYGVKD. The CDR3 totals 14 residues. V was shortened by 2 bases and J by 9 bases, with 15 bases between the two germline ends. In nucleotides, the CDR3 is TGTGCCATCAGTGAGCCACGCCGCGCCGGGACGCAGTATTTT. Residues: CAISEPRRAGTQYF.

Turning to this clonotype: Since a much larger clone is just one base distant, this may be a read error. The J gene is TRBJ2-2, the V gene TRBV20-1, with D possibly being TRBD1 (6 bases). Germline lookup yields CDR1 DFQATT and CDR2 SNEGSKA (reference sequence). Trimming removed 4 bases from V and 6 bases from J, with 12 bases in between. CDR3 length: 13 residues. The CDR3 here is CSANTGQSGELFF. The CDR3 coding sequence is TGCAGTGCTAACACAGGGCAATCCGGGGAGCTGTTTTTT.

In its sample, this clonotype was seen many times. V gene TRBV7-2 combines with J gene TRBJ2-1; no firm D call. Germline CDR1 and CDR2: SGHTA and FQGNSA. The V and J ends lost 2 bases and 6 bases respectively, with 8 bases between them. CDR3 length: 13 residues. This chain's CDR3 is CASSLYSANEQFF. The CDR3, as DNA: TGTGCCAGCAGCTTATATAGTGCCAATGAGCAGTTCTTC.

In this sample, this clonotype turned up a few times. The CDR3 sequence: CASSLASQVCCSYNEQFF. The CDR3 nucleotides read TGTGCCAGCAGCTTAGCGTCACAGGTTTGTTGCTCCTACAATGAGCAGTTCTTC. The rearrangement joins TRBV11-1 to TRBJ2-1; D possibly corresponds to TRBD1 (5 bases). This CDR3 contains 18 residues. V was trimmed by 0 bases and J by 0 bases, leaving 15 bases between them. The germline gives CDR1 SGHAT, CDR2 FQDESV (reference sequence).

The J gene is TRBJ1-6, the V gene TRBV27, with no clear D. Germline CDR1 and CDR2: MNHEY and SMNVEV (reference sequence). The CDR3 has 12 amino acids. V lost 8 bases and J lost 7, with 9 bases in between. CDR3 loop: CASGRLNSPLHF. For the CDR3, the DNA is TGTGCCAGCGGACGGCTAAATTCACCCCTCCACTTT.

This sequence joins TRBV5-6 and TRBJ1-1; tentative D call: TRBD1 (5 bases). The CDR3 contains 15 residues. Germline CDR1 and CDR2: SGHDT and YYEEEE. Trimming cost V 2 bases and J 1 base, with 12 bases left between them. This CDR3 reads CASSFGGRGNTEAFF. The CDR3 DNA reads TGTGCCAGCAGCTTTGGGGGTAGGGGGAACACTGAAGCTTTCTTT.

This chain's CDR3 is CASSLGLAGIYGYTF. The CDR3 DNA reads TGTGCCAGCAGCTTAGGTTTGGCAGGAATCTATGGCTACACCTTC. The chain couples TRBV11-2 to TRBJ1-2, with no clear D. The V and J ends lost 1 base and 4 bases respectively, with 13 bases between them. The CDR3 length is 15 residues. Germline V CDR1 and CDR2: SGHAT, FQNNGV.

This clonotype was observed at least ten times. The rearrangement joins TRBV5-1 to TRBJ2-5, with D possibly being TRBD1 or TRBD2 (5 bases each). This CDR3 contains 14 residues. The germline gives CDR1 SGHRS, CDR2 YFSETQ. Trimming shortened V by 3 bases and J by 2 bases, and 11 bases separated the two germline ends. CDR3: CASSWGRRQETQYF. The CDR3 DNA sequence: TGCGCCAGCAGCTGGGGACGAAGGCAAGAGACCCAGTACTTC.

This clonotype was observed a few times. This rearrangement joins TRBV6-1 to TRBJ1-3, with D unresolved. Trimming cost V 6 bases and J 0 bases, with 21 bases left between them. The CDR3 has 18 amino acids. Germline CDR1 reads MNHNS; CDR2 reads SASEGT. The CDR3 sequence is CASRVEGRPDNSGNTIYF. CDR3 sequence (DNA): TGTGCCAGCAGGGTAGAGGGCAGACCAGATAACTCTGGAAACACCATATATTTT.

In this sample, this clonotype turned up many times. CDR3 loop: CATSDSRQGTYNEQFF. The CDR3 region has the DNA TGTGCCACCAGTGATTCCCGACAGGGGACCTACAATGAGCAGTTCTTC. The chain uses TRBV24-1 and TRBJ2-1; 8 positions match TRBD1. Germline lookup yields CDR1 KGHDR and CDR2 SFDVKD. Unmatched junction bases numbered 4, after V lost 2 bases and J lost 2 bases. The length of the CDR3 is 16 residues.

This clonotype was detected only a few times. This rearrangement joins TRBV20-1 to TRBJ2-1, with 9 bases lining up with TRBD2. Trimming removed 0 bases from V and 7 bases from J; junction bases left unmatched: 10. The CDR3 is 16 residues long. Germline CDR1 reads DFQATT; CDR2 reads SNEGSKA (reference sequence). In DNA, the CDR3 is TGCAGTGCTAGAGAAAGTGGGCGGGAGGGCTTGAATGAGCAGTTCTTC. It is translated as CSARESGREGLNEQFF.